The clone carrying this T cell receptor (beta chain) came up a few times. Its matching antigen is unknown. Trimming took off 5 bases at V and 7 bases at J, with 19 bases between the two ends. The CDR3 has 14 amino acids. Germline CDR1 is SGHRS and CDR2 is YFSETQ. The sample is drawn from a study of naive and memory T cell subsets. Two oligonucleotides, mixed equimolar, formed the beta constant-region primer covering TRBC1 and TRBC2. Nested alpha and beta constant-region primers with the SP2 primer drove four PCR rounds on ligated cDNA. An oligonucleotide with the SP2 primer and a 12-nucleotide UMI was ligated to the cDNA 3' end. TCRdb re-called the UMI-ligation and nested PCR reads through MiXCR, storing one row per CDR3 protein. The data contain about 22,000 distinct CDR3 sequences, approximately 10% of them seen just once; the ten biggest clones take up about 24%. Study findings and constraints: In CD4 and CD8 cells, diversity dropped from naive through EMRA.

This chain joins TRBV5-1 and TRBJ2-7; D might be TRBD2 (5 bases). The TCR was taken from a human donor in good health. The sequenced sample consisted of central memory CD8+ T cells from blood. The chain's CDR3 is CASSWRARAGEQYF. CDR3 bases: TGCGCCAGCAGTTGGCGGGCGAGGGCTGGGGAGCAGTACTTC.